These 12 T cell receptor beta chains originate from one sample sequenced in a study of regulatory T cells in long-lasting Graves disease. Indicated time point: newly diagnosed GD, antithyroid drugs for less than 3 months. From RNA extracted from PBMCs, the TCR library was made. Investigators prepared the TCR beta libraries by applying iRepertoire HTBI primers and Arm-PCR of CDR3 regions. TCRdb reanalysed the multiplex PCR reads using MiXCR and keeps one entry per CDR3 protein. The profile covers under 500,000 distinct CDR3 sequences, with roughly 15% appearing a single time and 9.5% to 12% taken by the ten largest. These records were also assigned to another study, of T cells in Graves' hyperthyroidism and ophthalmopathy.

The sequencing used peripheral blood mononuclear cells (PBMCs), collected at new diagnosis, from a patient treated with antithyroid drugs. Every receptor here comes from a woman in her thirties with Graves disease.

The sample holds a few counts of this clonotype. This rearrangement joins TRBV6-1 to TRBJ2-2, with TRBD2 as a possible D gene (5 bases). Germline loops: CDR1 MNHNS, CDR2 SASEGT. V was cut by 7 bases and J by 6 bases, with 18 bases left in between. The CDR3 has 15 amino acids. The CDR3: CASNWQEALPGELFF. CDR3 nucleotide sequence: TGTGCCAGCAATTGGCAGGAGGCCCTACCCGGGGAGCTGTTTTTT.

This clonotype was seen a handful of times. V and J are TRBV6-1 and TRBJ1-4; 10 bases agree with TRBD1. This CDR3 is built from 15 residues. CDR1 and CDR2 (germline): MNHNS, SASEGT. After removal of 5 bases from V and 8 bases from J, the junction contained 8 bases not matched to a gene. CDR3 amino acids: CASSHRQGAREKLFF. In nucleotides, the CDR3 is TGTGCCAGCAGTCATCGACAGGGGGCGCGCGAAAAACTGTTTTTT.

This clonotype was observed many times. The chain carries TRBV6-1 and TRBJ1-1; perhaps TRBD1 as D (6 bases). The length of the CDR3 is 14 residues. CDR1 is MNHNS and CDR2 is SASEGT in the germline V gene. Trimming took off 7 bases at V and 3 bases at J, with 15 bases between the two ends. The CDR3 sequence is CASKSRTVYTEAFF. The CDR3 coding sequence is TGTGCCAGCAAAAGTAGGACAGTCTACACTGAAGCTTTCTTT.

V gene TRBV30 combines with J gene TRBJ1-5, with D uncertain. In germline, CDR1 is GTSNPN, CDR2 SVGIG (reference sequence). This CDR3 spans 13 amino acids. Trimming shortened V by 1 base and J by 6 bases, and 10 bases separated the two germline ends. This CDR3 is CAWSARGGQPQHF. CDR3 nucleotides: TGTGCCTGGAGTGCACGGGGTGGTCAGCCCCAGCATTTT.

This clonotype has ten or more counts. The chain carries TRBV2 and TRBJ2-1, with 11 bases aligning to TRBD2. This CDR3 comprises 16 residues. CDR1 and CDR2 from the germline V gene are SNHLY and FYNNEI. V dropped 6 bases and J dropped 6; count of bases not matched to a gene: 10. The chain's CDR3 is CASRDKLAGALNEQFF. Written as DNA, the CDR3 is TGTGCCAGCAGGGACAAACTAGCGGGAGCTCTCAATGAGCAGTTCTTC.

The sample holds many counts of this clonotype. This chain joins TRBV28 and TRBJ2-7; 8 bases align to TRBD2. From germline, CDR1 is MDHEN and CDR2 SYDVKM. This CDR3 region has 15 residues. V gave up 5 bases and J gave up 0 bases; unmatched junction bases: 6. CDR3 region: CASSTRTSISYEQYF. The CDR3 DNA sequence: TGTGCCAGCAGTACTCGGACTAGCATCTCCTACGAGCAGTACTTC.

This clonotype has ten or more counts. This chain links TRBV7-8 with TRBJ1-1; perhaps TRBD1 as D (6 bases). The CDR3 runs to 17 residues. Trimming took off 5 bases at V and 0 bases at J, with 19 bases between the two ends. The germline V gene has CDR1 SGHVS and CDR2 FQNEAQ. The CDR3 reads CASSPWRTVLMNTEAFF. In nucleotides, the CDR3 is TGTGCCAGCAGCCCCTGGAGGACAGTACTCATGAACACTGAAGCTTTCTTT.

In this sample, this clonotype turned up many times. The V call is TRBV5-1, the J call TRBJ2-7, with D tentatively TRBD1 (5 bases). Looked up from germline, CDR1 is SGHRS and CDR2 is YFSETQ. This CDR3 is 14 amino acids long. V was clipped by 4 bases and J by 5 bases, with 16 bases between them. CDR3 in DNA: TGCGCCAGCAGCGACGCACAGGTATTAAACGAGCAGTACTTC. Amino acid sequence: CASSDAQVLNEQYF.

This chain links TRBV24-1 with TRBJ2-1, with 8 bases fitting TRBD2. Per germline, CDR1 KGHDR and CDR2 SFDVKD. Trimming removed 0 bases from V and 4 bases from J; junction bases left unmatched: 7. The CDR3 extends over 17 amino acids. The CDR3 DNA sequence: TGTGCCACCAGTGATTTGATTTCTACTAGCGGTTACAATGAGCAGTTCTTC. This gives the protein CATSDLISTSGYNEQFF.

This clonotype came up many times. Here the CDR3 DNA reads TGTGCCAGCAGTCCAACACAGCGGGAAGAGACCCAGTACTTC. Translated, it gives CASSPTQREETQYF. The chain is built from TRBV27 and TRBJ2-5; a possible D gene is TRBD2 (6 bases). This CDR3 has 14 residues. Germline assignment: CDR1 MNHEY and CDR2 SMNVEV (reference sequence). Trimming shortened V by 5 bases and J by 3 bases, and 13 bases separated the two germline ends.

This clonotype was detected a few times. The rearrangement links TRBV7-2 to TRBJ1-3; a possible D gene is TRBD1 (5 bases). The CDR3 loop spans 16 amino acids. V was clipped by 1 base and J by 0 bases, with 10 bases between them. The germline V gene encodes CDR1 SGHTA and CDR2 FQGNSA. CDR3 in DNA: TGTGCCAGCAGCTTAGTTGGGGGACCCTCTGGAAACACCATATATTTT. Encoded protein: CASSLVGGPSGNTIYF.

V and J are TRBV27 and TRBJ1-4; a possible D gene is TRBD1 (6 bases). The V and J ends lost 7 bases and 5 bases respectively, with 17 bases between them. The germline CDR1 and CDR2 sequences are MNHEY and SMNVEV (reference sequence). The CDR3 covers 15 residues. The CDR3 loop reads CASKETGYGNEKLFF. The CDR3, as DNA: TGTGCCAGCAAAGAGACAGGTTACGGGAATGAAAAACTGTTTTTT.